This TCR beta chain was sequenced during a study of long-term antiretroviral therapy in people with HIV. The libraries were made with immunoSEQ v3.0 at survey level. Sequenced by immunoSEQ multiplex PCR; TCRdb stores in-frame clones only, minus some. The table shows about 24,000 clones, with 81% occurring only once. V was cut by 6 bases and J by 3 bases, with 12 bases left in between. There are 13 residues in the CDR3. Germline V CDR1 and CDR2: SGHDN, FVKESK. The sequences come from unsorted PBMCs, collected 4.4 years after starting antiretroviral therapy. This receptor was taken from a man aged 25-45 years with HIV. This rearrangement joins TRBV14 to TRBJ2-7; D is perhaps TRBD2 (6 bases). The CDR3 protein is CASRIDGGYEQYF. CDR3 DNA sequence: TGTGCCAGCAGGATCGACGGGGGCTACGAGCAGTACTTC.